Following are 10 T cell receptor beta chains from one sample sequenced in a study of cytomegalovirus exposure and HLA in healthy donors. Researchers ran the PCR with 60 Vbeta and 13 Jbeta primers. Clones were sequenced by immunoSEQ multiplex PCR, and TCRdb holds only the in-frame ones, with some missing. The sample holds about 79,000 clones. The material sequenced was PBMCs. The source of these receptors is a man under 40 in good health and CMV-seronegative.

This rearrangement joins TRBV6-5 to TRBJ2-5, with no clear D. V was shortened by 0 bases and J by 0 bases, with 8 bases between the two germline ends. CDR1 is MNHEY, CDR2 SVGAGI, per germline. The CDR3 runs to 15 residues. CDR3 DNA sequence: TGTGCCAGCAGTTACTCGCGGCGGTACCAAGAGACCCAGTACTTC. Translating it yields CASSYSRRYQETQYF.

The genes are TRBV5-1 and TRBJ1-1; 8 bases line up with TRBD1. The CDR3 has 14 residues. The V gene end was trimmed by 7 bases and the J gene end by 2 bases; junction bases not matched to a gene: 7. Germline CDR1 is SGHRS and CDR2 is YFSETQ. The CDR3 DNA reads TGCGCCAGCCATTCCCAGGGGGCCAACACTGAAGCTTTCTTT. Its protein product is CASHSQGANTEAFF.

This chain links TRBV6-6 with TRBJ1-1; D remains ambiguous. The germline CDR1 and CDR2 sequences are MNHNY and SVGAGI (reference sequence). The CDR3 has 15 residues. V lost 7 bases, J lost 5 bases, and 20 bases lay in between. CDR3 residues: CASTSHSSEGTEAFF. The CDR3 nucleotides read TGTGCCAGCACCTCCCATTCGTCGGAGGGAACTGAAGCTTTCTTT.

This chain links TRBV27 with TRBJ1-1; D might be TRBD1 (6 bases). Germline V gives CDR1 MNHEY, CDR2 SMNVEV (reference sequence). V was trimmed by 6 bases and J by 3 bases, leaving 17 bases between them. The CDR3 sequence is 15 residues long. The chain's CDR3 is CASSPSGGLYTEAFF. CDR3 DNA: TGTGCCAGCAGCCCCTCGGGGGGGCTCTACACTGAAGCTTTCTTT.

CDR3 loop: CSPPSDRDFRETQYF. The CDR3 coding sequence is TGCAGCCCACCGTCCGACAGGGACTTTCGGGAGACCCAGTACTTC. This sequence joins TRBV29-1 and TRBJ2-5; a possible D gene is TRBD1 (7 bases). The CDR3 is 15 amino acids. V lost 8 bases and J 5 bases, leaving 24 bases between the germline ends. Germline CDR1 and CDR2: SQVTM and ANQGSEA.

The chain uses TRBV19 and TRBJ2-1, with D perhaps matching TRBD1 (6 bases). The germline V gene has CDR1 LNHDA and CDR2 SQIVND (reference sequence). The ends were cut back, 5 bases at V and 5 bases at J, with 19 bases in the middle. The CDR3 runs to 16 residues. CDR3 in amino acids: CASSVSIGQTDNEQFF. Here the CDR3 DNA reads TGTGCCAGTAGTGTCTCGATAGGACAGACCGACAATGAGCAGTTCTTC.

V is TRBV6-5 and J is TRBJ2-1; D may be TRBD2 (5 bases). Germline assignment: CDR1 MNHEY and CDR2 SVGAGI. The CDR3 spans 13 residues. Trimming stripped 4 bases from V and 4 bases from J, with 8 bases between. DNA for the CDR3: TGTGCCAGCAGTTTTATAGCGTACAATGAGCAGTTCTTC. Protein: CASSFIAYNEQFF.

This sequence joins TRBV6-1 and TRBJ1-1, with 9 bases fitting TRBD1. The CDR3 has 15 amino acids. CDR1 MNHNS and CDR2 SASEGT come from the germline V gene. Trimming removed 10 bases from V and 5 bases from J; junction bases left unmatched: 14. The CDR3 reads CATSDRGWGATEAFF. The CDR3 nucleotides are TGTGCCACCTCGGACAGGGGATGGGGTGCAACTGAAGCTTTCTTT.

The V call is TRBV5-6, the J call TRBJ2-7; 13 nucleotides line up with TRBD2. Germline CDR1 SGHDT, CDR2 YYEEEE. V gave up 7 bases and J gave up 4 bases; unmatched junction bases: 5. The CDR3 consists of 14 residues. The CDR3 DNA reads as TGTGCCAGCGGGAGGACTAGCGGGAGTTACGAGCAGTACTTC. As protein: CASGRTSGSYEQYF.

This chain links TRBV29-1 with TRBJ2-1; 13 bases agree with TRBD2. Trimming at V came to 4 bases and at J to 4 bases, leaving 7 bases not matched to a gene. This CDR3 is 16 amino acids long. Germline CDR1 is SQVTM and CDR2 is ANQGSEA. CDR3 DNA: TGCAGCGTTGCGAGACTAGCGGGAGGTCGATACAATGAGCAGTTCTTC. Translated: CSVARLAGGRYNEQFF.